Each of the 4 T cell receptor beta chains below was sequenced from the same sample in a study of PD-1 blockade in classical Hodgkin lymphoma. Time point: cycle 4 day 1 (C4D1), after more than five weeks of nivolumab. The patients all showed relapse after autologous stem cell transplantation, while their brentuximab vedotin exposure varied. The assay was immunoSEQ multiplex PCR, and TCRdb's table has in-frame clones only and misses some. The repertoire consists of 57,000 or so clones, with 87% occurring once and the leading ten covering roughly 8.1%. This specimen consisted of peripheral blood mononuclear cells (PBMCs), obtained before the fourth cycle of nivolumab. Every receptor here comes from a human donor with classical Hodgkin lymphoma.

The chain links TRBV5-1 to TRBJ2-7; possible D gene TRBD1, 6 bases. V lost 1 base and J lost 3, with 11 bases in between. There are 14 residues in the CDR3. Germline CDR1 and CDR2: SGHRS and YFSETQ. The CDR3: CASSLSGADYEQYF. The CDR3 nucleotides are TGCGCCAGCAGCTTGTCAGGGGCGGACTACGAGCAGTACTTC. Full variable domain (outside the CDR3, taken from reference TRBV5-1 and TRBJ2-7): KAGVTQTPRYLIKTRGQQVTLSCSPISGHRSVSWYQQTPGQGLQFLFEYFSETQRNKGNFPGRFSGRQFSNSRSEMNVSTLELGDSALYLCASSLSGADYEQYFGPGTRLTVT.

This chain connects TRBV6-6 to TRBJ2-3; D perhaps matches TRBD2 (5 bases). Germline loops: CDR1 MNHNY, CDR2 SVGAGI (reference sequence). CDR3 length: 14 residues. Trimming removed 8 bases from V and 5 bases from J, with 17 bases in between. The CDR3 DNA sequence: TGTGCCAGCGAGGGATCCCAACCAGGAGATACGCAGTATTTT. This translates into CASEGSQPGDTQYF.

This chain links TRBV5-1 with TRBJ2-7; 14 bases fit TRBD2. Germline assignment: CDR1 SGHRS and CDR2 YFSETQ. CDR3 length: 19 amino acids. The V segment lost 5 bases and the J segment 3 bases; nucleotides outside the gene matches: 16. The CDR3: CASRLSTGGLAGDYYEQYF. CDR3 DNA sequence: TGCGCCAGCAGGCTTAGTACAGGGGGACTAGCGGGAGATTACTACGAGCAGTACTTC.

This chain uses TRBV2 with TRBJ1-2; TRBD1 matches 9 bases. The CDR3 has 15 amino acids. V shed 5 bases, J shed 0 bases, and the junction held 4 bases outside the gene matches. Germline CDR1 and CDR2: SNHLY and FYNNEI. CDR3 nucleotide sequence: TGTGCCAGCAGTAACCGGGACAGGGCTAACTATGGCTACACCTTC. Translated: CASSNRDRANYGYTF.